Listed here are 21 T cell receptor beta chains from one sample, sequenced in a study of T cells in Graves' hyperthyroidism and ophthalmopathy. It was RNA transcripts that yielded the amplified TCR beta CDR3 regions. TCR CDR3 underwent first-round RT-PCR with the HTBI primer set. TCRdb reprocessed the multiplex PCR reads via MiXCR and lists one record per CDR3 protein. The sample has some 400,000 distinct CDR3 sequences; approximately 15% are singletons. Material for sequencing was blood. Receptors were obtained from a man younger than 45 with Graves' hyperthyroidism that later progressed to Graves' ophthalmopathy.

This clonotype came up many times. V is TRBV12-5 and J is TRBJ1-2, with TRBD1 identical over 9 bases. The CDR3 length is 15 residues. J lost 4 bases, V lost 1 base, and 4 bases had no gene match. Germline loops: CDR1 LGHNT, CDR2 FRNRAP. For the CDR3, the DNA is TGTGCTAGTGGTTTGGGGGGACAGGGAAGCTATGGCTACACCTTC. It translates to CASGLGGQGSYGYTF.

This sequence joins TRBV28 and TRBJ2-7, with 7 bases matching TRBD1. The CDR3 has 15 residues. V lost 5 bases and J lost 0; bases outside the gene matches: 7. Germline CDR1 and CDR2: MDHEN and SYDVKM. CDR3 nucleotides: TGTGCCAGCAGTCGGACAGGCCAGAGCTCCTACGAGCAGTACTTC. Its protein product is CASSRTGQSSYEQYF.

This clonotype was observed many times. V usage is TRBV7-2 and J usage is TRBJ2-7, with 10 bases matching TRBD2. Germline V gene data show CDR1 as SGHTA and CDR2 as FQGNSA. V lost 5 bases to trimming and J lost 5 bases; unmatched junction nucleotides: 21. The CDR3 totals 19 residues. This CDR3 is CASSKDRELLKRGGNEQYF. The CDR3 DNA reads TGTGCCAGCAGCAAAGACAGGGAACTACTGAAGCGGGGGGGGAACGAGCAGTACTTC.

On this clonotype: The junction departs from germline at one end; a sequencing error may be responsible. Here the CDR3 reads CASSPRGTGVERYF. The CDR3 DNA follows: TGTGCCAGCAGTCCCCGAGGGACAGGGGTCGAGCGGTACTTC. This chain connects TRBV27 to TRBJ2-7; 10 positions match TRBD1. CDR3 size: 14 residues. Germline V gene lookup returns CDR1 MNHEY and CDR2 SMNVEV (reference sequence).

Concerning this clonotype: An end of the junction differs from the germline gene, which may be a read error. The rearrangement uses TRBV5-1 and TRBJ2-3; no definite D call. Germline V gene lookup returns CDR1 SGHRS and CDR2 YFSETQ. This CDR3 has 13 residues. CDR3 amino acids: CASSAFLMDTQYF. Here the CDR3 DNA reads TGCGCCAGCTCGGCTTTTTTGATGGATACGCAGTACTTT.

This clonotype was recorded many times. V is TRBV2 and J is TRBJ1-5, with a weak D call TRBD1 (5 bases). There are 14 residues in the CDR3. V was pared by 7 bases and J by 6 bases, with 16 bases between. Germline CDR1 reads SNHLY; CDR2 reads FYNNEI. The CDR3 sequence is CASTLDGGRQPQHF. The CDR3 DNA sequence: TGTGCCAGCACCTTAGATGGGGGACGTCAGCCCCAGCATTTT.

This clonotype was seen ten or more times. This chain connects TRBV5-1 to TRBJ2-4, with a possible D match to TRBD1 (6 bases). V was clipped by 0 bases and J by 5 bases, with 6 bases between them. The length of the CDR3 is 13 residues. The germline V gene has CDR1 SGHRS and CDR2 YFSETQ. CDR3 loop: CASSLAGENIQYF. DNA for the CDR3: TGCGCCAGCAGCTTGGCAGGGGAAAACATTCAGTACTTC.

CDR3 in amino acids: CASSSSGGLNEQYF. The DNA of the CDR3 is TGTGCCAGCAGTTCCAGCGGGGGGCTCAACGAGCAGTACTTC. V gene TRBV28 combines with J gene TRBJ2-7; 9 bases align to TRBD2. J lost 5 bases, V lost 4 bases, and 6 bases had no gene match. The CDR3 has 14 amino acids. CDR1 is MDHEN, CDR2 SYDVKM, per germline.

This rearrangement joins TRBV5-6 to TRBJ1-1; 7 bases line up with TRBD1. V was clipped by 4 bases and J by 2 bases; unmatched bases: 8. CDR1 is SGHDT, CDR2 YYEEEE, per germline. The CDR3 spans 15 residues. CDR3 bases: TGTGCCAGCAGCGCCTCGGGACAGAGTAACACTGAAGCTTTCTTT. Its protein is CASSASGQSNTEAFF.

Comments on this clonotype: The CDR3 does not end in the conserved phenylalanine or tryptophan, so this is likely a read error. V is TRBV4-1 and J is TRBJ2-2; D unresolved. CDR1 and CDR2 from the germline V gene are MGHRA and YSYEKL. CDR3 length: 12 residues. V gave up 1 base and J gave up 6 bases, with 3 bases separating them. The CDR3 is CASSQVSGELFS. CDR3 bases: TGCGCCAGCAGCCAAGTTTCCGGGGAGCTGTTTTCT.

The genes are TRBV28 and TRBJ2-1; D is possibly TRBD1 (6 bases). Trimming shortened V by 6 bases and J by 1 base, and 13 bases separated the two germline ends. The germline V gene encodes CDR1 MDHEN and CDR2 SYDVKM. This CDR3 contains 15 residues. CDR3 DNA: TGTGCCAGCAGCTCGGAAGGGGGATCCTACAATGAGCAGTTCTTC. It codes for CASSSEGGSYNEQFF.

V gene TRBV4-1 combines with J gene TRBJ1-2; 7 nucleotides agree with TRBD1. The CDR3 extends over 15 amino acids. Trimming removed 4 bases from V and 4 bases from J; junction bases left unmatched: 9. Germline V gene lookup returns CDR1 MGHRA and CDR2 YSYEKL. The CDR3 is CASSPGQAVGYGYTF. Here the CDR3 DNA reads TGCGCCAGCAGCCCAGGACAGGCGGTTGGCTATGGCTACACCTTC.

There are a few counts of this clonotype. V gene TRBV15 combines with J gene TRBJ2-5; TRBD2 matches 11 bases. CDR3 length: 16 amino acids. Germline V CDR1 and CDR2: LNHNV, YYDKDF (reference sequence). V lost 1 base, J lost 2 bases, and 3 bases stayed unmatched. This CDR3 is CATSRALAGGQETQYF. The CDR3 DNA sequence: TGTGCCACCAGCAGAGCCCTAGCGGGGGGTCAAGAGACCCAGTACTTC.

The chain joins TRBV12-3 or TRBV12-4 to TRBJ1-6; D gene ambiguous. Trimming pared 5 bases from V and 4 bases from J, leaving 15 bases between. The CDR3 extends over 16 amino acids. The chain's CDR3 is CASSLRPTSYNSPLHF. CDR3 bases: TGTGCCAGCAGTCTTCGCCCAACATCTTATAATTCACCCCTCCACTTT.

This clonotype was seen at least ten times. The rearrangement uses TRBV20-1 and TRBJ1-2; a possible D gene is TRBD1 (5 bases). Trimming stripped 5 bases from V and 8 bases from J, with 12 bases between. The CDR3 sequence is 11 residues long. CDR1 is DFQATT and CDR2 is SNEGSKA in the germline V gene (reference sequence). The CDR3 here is CSALDMGGYTF. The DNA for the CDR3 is TGCAGTGCTTTGGACATGGGAGGCTACACCTTC.

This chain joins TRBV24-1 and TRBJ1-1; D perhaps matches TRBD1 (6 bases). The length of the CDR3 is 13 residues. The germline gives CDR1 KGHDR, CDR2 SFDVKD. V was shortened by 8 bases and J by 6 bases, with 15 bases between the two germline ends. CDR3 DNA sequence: TGTGCCACCAAGGAAGGGGGAAACGCTGAAGCTTTCTTT. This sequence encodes CATKEGGNAEAFF.

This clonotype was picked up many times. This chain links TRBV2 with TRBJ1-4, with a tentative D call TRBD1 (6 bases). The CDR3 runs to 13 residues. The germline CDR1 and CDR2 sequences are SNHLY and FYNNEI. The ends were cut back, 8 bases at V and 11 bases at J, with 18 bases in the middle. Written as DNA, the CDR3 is TGTGCCAGCCTAAGACAAGCCGGGGGCAAACTGTTTTTT. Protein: CASLRQAGGKLFF.

In DNA, the CDR3 is TGTGCCAGCAGCTCCCCCCCGGGGGCCCTCCAAGAGACCCAGTACTTC. This encodes CASSSPPGALQETQYF. The gene calls are TRBV7-9 and TRBJ2-5; D is perhaps TRBD1 or TRBD2 (6 bases each). CDR1 SEHNR and CDR2 FQNEAQ come from the germline V gene (reference sequence). CDR3 length: 16 amino acids. V lost 4 bases and J lost 1, with 16 bases in between.

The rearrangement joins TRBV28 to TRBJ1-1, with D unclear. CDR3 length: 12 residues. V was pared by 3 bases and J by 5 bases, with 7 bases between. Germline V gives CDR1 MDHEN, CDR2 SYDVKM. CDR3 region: CASSFARTEAFF. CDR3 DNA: TGTGCCAGCAGTTTTGCCAGGACTGAAGCTTTCTTT.

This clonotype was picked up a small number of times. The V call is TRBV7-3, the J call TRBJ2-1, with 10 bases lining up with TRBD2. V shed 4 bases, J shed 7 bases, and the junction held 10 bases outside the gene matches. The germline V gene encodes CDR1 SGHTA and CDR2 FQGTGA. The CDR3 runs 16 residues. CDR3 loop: CASSSQRGGLGNEQFF. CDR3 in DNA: TGTGCCAGCAGCTCTCAGCGGGGGGGCTTGGGTAATGAGCAGTTCTTC.

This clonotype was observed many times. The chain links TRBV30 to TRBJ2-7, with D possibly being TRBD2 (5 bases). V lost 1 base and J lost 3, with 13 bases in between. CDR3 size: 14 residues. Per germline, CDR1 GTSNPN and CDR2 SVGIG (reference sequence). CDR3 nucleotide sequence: TGTGCCTGGAGTGGGACTCAAAACTACTACGAGCAGTACTTC. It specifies CAWSGTQNYYEQYF. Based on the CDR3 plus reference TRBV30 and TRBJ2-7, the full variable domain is SQTIHQWPATLVQPVGSPLSLECTVEGTSNPNLYWYRQAAGRGLQLLFYSVGIGQISSEVPQNLSASRPQDRQFILSSKKLLLSDSGFYLCAWSGTQNYYEQYFGPGTRLTVT.